The present T cell receptor (beta chain) was sequenced within a study of shared clonotypes between healthy human individuals. Findings and caveats of the study: Rarefaction analysis demonstrated incomplete sorted-subset sequencing notwithstanding large depth. Estimated clonotype richness was generally higher in naive than memory subsets.

The CDR3 extends over 17 amino acids. Trimming took off 0 bases at V and 0 bases at J, with 16 bases between the two ends. Germline assignment: CDR1 SGHRS and CDR2 YFSETQ. Produced via immunoSEQ multiplex PCR; TCRdb's table is partial and in-frame only. This sample has 2 million to 2.5 million clones; approximately 94% occur once, and the top ten carry 0.1% to 0.15%. As regards this clone: Its antigen is unidentified.

The source of this sequence is a man between 18 and 35 years old in good health. The chain carries TRBV5-1 and TRBJ2-7; D may be TRBD1 or TRBD2 (5 bases each). Sequencing input: naive CD4+ T cells sorted from blood. Subset specified: CD45RA+ positively selected. The CDR3 sequence: CASSLGFRDHTSYEQYF. CDR3 sequence (DNA): TGCGCCAGCAGCTTGGGATTCCGGGACCACACCTCCTACGAGCAGTACTTC.